The clone carrying this T cell receptor beta chain was seen repeatedly, ten times or more. Its antigen is currently unknown. The V and J ends lost 4 bases and 6 bases respectively, with 11 bases between them. Germline CDR1 is SGDLS and CDR2 is YYNGEE. The CDR3 runs 13 residues. This record belongs to a study of post-analysis software for immune sequencing data. Unique molecular identifiers featured in each of the TCR beta cDNA libraries. One entry per CDR3 protein, called by TCRdb with MiXCR from the PCR reads. The sample lists 250,000 to 300,000 distinct CDR3 sequences; 36% were seen once. Study observations and caveats: The F measure placed samples prepared in the same batch into strongly shared clusters. Higher frequency in patients than in controls was seen for roughly five TRBV segments, with TRBV5-6, TRBV5-1 and TRBV20-1 among them.

Sequencing was carried out using blood. The TCR comes from a girl between 5 and 17 years old with multiple sclerosis. The V gene is TRBV9, the J gene TRBJ2-1; D unresolved. The CDR3 is CASSRAAINEQFF. The CDR3 region has the DNA TGTGCCAGCAGCCGGGCGGCGATCAATGAGCAGTTCTTC.